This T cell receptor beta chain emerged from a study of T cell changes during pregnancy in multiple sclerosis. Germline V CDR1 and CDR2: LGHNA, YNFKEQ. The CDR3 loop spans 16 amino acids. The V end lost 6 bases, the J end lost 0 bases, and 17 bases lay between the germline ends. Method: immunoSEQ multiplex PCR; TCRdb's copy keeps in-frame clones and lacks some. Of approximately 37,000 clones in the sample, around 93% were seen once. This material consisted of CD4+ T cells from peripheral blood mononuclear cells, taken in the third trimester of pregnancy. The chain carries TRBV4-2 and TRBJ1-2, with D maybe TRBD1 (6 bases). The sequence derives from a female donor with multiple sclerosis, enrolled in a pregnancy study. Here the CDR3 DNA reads TGTGCCAGCAGGAAAGGGGGGGTTGATACTAACTATGGCTACACCTTC. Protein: CASRKGGVDTNYGYTF.